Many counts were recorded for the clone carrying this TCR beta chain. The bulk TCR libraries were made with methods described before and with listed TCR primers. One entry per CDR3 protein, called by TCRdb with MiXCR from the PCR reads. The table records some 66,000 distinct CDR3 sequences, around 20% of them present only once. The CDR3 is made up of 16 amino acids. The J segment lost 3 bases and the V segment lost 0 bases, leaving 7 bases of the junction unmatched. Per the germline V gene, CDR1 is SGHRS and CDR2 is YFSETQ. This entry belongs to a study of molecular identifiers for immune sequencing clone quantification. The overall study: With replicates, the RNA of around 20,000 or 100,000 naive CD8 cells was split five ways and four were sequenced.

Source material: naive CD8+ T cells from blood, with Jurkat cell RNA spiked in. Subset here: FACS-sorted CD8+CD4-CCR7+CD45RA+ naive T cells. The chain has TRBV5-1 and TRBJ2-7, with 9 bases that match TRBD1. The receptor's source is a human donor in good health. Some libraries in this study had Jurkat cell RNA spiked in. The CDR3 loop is CASSLAPGTGYYEQYF. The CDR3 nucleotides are TGCGCCAGCAGCTTGGCTCCCGGGACAGGGTACTACGAGCAGTACTTC.